Listed here are 24 T cell receptor beta chains from one sample, sequenced in a study of identical twins. TCRdb called the 5' RACE reads again in MiXCR, with one record for every CDR3 protein. The sample shows 550,000 to 700,000 distinct CDR3 sequences, 21% of them seen only once. These same data were also listed under a study on T cells expressing NK-cell markers.

The specimen was PBMCs. Receptors were obtained from a woman younger than 30 in good health.

In its sample, this clonotype was seen many times. The chain combines TRBV10-3 with TRBJ2-7, with unresolved D. Trimming removed 4 bases from V and 11 bases from J, with 12 bases in between. The CDR3 has 11 residues. The germline CDR1 and CDR2 sequences are ENHRY and SYGVKD. The CDR3 DNA reads as TGTGCCATCAGTGCCGGAGAATCTAAGTACTTC. This sequence encodes CAISAGESKYF.

This clonotype has at least ten counts. The genes are TRBV9 and TRBJ2-4; perhaps TRBD2 as D (6 bases). Germline CDR1 and CDR2: SGDLS and YYNGEE. V was trimmed by 0 bases and J by 5 bases, leaving 12 bases between them. CDR3 length: 15 residues. The CDR3 sequence is CASSVEGGNENIQYF. The CDR3 bases are TGTGCCAGCAGCGTAGAGGGCGGGAACGAAAACATTCAGTACTTC. The variable domain in full, with the rest retrieved from reference TRBV9 and TRBJ2-4, is DSGVTQTPKHLITATGQRVTLRCSPRSGDLSVYWYQQSLDQGLQFLIQYYNGEERAKGNILERFSAQQFPDLHSELNLSSLELGDSALYFCASSVEGGNENIQYFGAGTRLSVL.

In this sample, this clonotype turned up a few times. The V gene is TRBV12-3 or TRBV12-4, the J gene TRBJ2-2, with a tentative D call TRBD2 (5 bases). There are 14 residues in the CDR3. The ends were cut back, 7 bases at V and 6 bases at J, with 15 bases in the middle. The CDR3 DNA reads as TGTGCCAGCAAAGGGAGTTCCGTGGCCGGGGAGCTGTTTTTT. Its translation is CASKGSSVAGELFF.

This chain joins TRBV7-2 and TRBJ1-1, with D tentatively TRBD1 (5 bases). This CDR3 has 15 amino acids. Trimming pared 4 bases from V and 7 bases from J, leaving 19 bases between. In germline, CDR1 is SGHTA, CDR2 FQGNSA. The CDR3 protein is CASSSNNRQNDEAFF. The CDR3 DNA is TGTGCCAGCAGCTCGAACAATCGACAGAATGATGAAGCTTTCTTT.

This chain links TRBV3-1 with TRBJ1-2; the match to TRBD1 covers 8 bases. This CDR3 is 16 amino acids long. Germline values: CDR1 LGHDT, CDR2 YNNKEL (reference sequence). With V trimmed by 1 base and J by 4 bases, 8 bases remained unmatched. The chain's CDR3 is CASSQGLRTGGYGYTF. The CDR3 DNA is TGTGCCAGCAGCCAAGGACTACGAACAGGGGGCTATGGCTACACCTTC.

V gene TRBV7-2 combines with J gene TRBJ1-1; D is unresolved. The length of the CDR3 is 14 residues. The germline V gene has CDR1 SGHTA and CDR2 FQGNSA. V shed 5 bases and J shed 0 bases, with 10 bases lying between them. CDR3 sequence: CASSPSPMNTEAFF. DNA of the CDR3: TGTGCCAGCAGCCCCTCCCCAATGAACACTGAAGCTTTCTTT.

The gene calls are TRBV12-3 or TRBV12-4 and TRBJ2-1, with 8 bases matching TRBD1. The CDR3 spans 15 residues. V gave up 6 bases and J gave up 0 bases; unmatched junction bases: 4. CDR3 coding DNA: TGTGCCAGCAGGGGGGACAGGTACTCCTACAATGAGCAGTTCTTC. Residues: CASRGDRYSYNEQFF.

This chain joins TRBV20-1 and TRBJ2-1, with D perhaps matching TRBD2 (5 bases). Germline assignment: CDR1 DFQATT and CDR2 SNEGSKA (reference sequence). This CDR3 has 16 amino acids. V was clipped by 2 bases and J by 4 bases, with 18 bases between them. The CDR3 region is CSARKADLLVYNEQFF. The CDR3 region has the DNA TGCAGTGCTAGAAAAGCGGACCTTCTAGTTTACAATGAGCAGTTCTTC.

This clonotype has only one observation. This rearrangement joins TRBV5-5 to TRBJ2-7, with D tentatively TRBD2 (6 bases). Germline V gene sequence: CDR1 SGHKS, CDR2 YYEKEE (reference sequence). Trimming removed 4 bases from V and 3 bases from J, with 14 bases in between. CDR3 size: 14 residues. CDR3 sequence: CASSLGLVVYEQYF. The DNA for the CDR3 is TGTGCCAGCAGCCTGGGACTCGTTGTCTACGAGCAGTACTTC. Drawing the rest from reference TRBV5-5 and TRBJ2-7, the complete variable domain is DAGVTQSPTHLIKTRGQQVTLRCSPISGHKSVSWYQQVLGQGPQFIFQYYEKEERGRGNFPDRFSARQFPNYSSELNVNALLLGDSALYLCASSLGLVVYEQYFGPGTRLTVT.

There are a few counts of this clonotype. The V gene is TRBV10-2, the J gene TRBJ2-1; 9 positions agree with TRBD1. The CDR3 runs to 13 residues. The J segment lost 7 bases and the V segment lost 6 bases, leaving 4 bases of the junction unmatched. Looked up from germline, CDR1 is WSHSY and CDR2 is SAAADI. CDR3 sequence reads: CASRGQGSNEQFF. CDR3 coding DNA: TGCGCCAGCAGAGGACAGGGGTCGAATGAGCAGTTCTTC.

This clonotype has a count of ten or more. The chain combines TRBV24-1 with TRBJ2-7; no firm D call. This CDR3 comprises 12 residues. Per germline, CDR1 KGHDR and CDR2 SFDVKD. The V gene lost 2 bases and the J gene lost 5 bases, with 6 bases spanning the gap. CDR3 amino acids: CATSDSKNEQYF. CDR3 nucleotide sequence: TGTGCCACCAGTGATTCCAAGAACGAGCAGTACTTC.

This sequence joins TRBV29-1 and TRBJ2-2, with 7 bases matching TRBD2. The CDR3 loop spans 15 amino acids. Germline V gene lookup returns CDR1 SQVTM and CDR2 ANQGSEA. The V and J ends lost 8 bases and 2 bases, in that order; junction bases with no gene match: 11. The CDR3 region has the DNA TGCAGCACGAAAGGCGGGAGTGGTAACACCGGGGAGCTGTTTTTT. Translating it yields CSTKGGSGNTGELFF.

The rearrangement uses TRBV21-1 and TRBJ1-4; the table's D call, TRBD1, has no DNA check behind it. TRBV21-1 counts as a pseudogene. CDR3 size: 16 residues. This chain's CDR3 is CASSKEGNRGREKLFF. The CDR3 coding sequence is TGTGCCAGCAGCAAAGAAGGGAACAGGGGGCGAGAAAAACTGTTTTTT.

CDR3 in DNA: TGTGCTAGTGGTTTGGTAACTCTGGGGGAGGCCTACGAGCAGTACTTC. This codes for CASGLVTLGEAYEQYF. The chain employs TRBV12-5 and TRBJ2-7, with D perhaps TRBD2 (6 bases). The CDR3 consists of 16 residues. Trimming stripped 0 bases from V and 2 bases from J, with 14 bases between. CDR1 is LGHNT and CDR2 is FRNRAP in the germline V gene.

The V call is TRBV10-3, the J call TRBJ2-1; 8 nucleotides agree with TRBD2. With V trimmed by 5 bases and J by 3 bases, 9 bases remained unmatched. The CDR3 is 16 residues long. The germline V gene has CDR1 ENHRY and CDR2 SYGVKD. The CDR3 here is CAISKLSGGVYNEQFF. The CDR3 coding sequence is TGTGCCATCAGTAAACTCAGCGGGGGCGTCTACAATGAGCAGTTCTTC.

This clonotype was detected only a few times. The chain employs TRBV6-2 or TRBV6-3 and TRBJ2-7; D could derive from TRBD1 or TRBD2 (6 bases each). Germline assignment: CDR1 MNHEY and CDR2 SVGEGT. Trimming left V 7 bases short and J 1 base short, with 17 bases between. The CDR3 extends over 15 amino acids. The CDR3 loop is CASTHRRGRSYEQYF. CDR3 coding DNA: TGTGCCAGCACTCACCGGAGGGGGAGATCCTACGAGCAGTACTTC.

This chain uses TRBV3-1 with TRBJ2-1, with D possibly TRBD2 on 5 matching bases. The CDR3 runs to 15 residues. Germline CDR1 reads LGHDT; CDR2 reads YNNKEL (reference sequence). Deletions cut 2 bases from V and 8 bases from J, with 16 bases between. The CDR3 bases are TGTGCCAGCAGCCAATATCCGGGAAGCCACGATGAGCAGTTCTTC. This encodes CASSQYPGSHDEQFF.

This clonotype was observed many times. The chain has TRBV4-3 and TRBJ1-1; D not resolved. Deletions cut 0 bases from V and 1 base from J, with 9 bases between. Germline CDR1 is LGHNA and CDR2 is YSLEER. The CDR3 spans 15 residues. CDR3 loop: CASSQEANGNTEAFF. CDR3 nucleotides: TGCGCCAGCAGCCAAGAGGCGAACGGGAACACTGAAGCTTTCTTT.

The CDR3 region is CASGGVLETQYF. The CDR3 nucleotides are TGTGCCAGCGGGGGGGTTTTGGAGACCCAGTACTTC. The rearrangement links TRBV12-3 or TRBV12-4 to TRBJ2-5; TRBD2 matches at 7 bases. Trimming took 8 bases from V and 5 from J; bases not matched to a gene: 5. The CDR3 totals 12 residues.

This clonotype was recorded at least ten times. The rearrangement uses TRBV29-1 and TRBJ1-2; D uncertain. Germline V gives CDR1 SQVTM, CDR2 ANQGSEA. This CDR3 region has 13 residues. Trimming removed 4 bases at V and 2 bases at J, with 11 bases between. The CDR3 DNA sequence: TGCAGCGTTGTGAGGCTCGGGAACTATGGCTACACCTTC. It specifies CSVVRLGNYGYTF.

The genes are TRBV20-1 and TRBJ2-7, with 12 nucleotides matching TRBD2. V was clipped by 3 bases and J by 4 bases; unmatched bases: 7. The CDR3 covers 15 residues. Germline CDR1 reads DFQATT; CDR2 reads SNEGSKA (reference sequence). The CDR3 bases are TGCAGTGCTAGCCCCAGGACTAGCGGGGTATACGAGCAGTACTTC. Its translation is CSASPRTSGVYEQYF.

This clonotype was detected only a few times. The V call is TRBV5-1, the J call TRBJ1-2; D gene unclear. V lost 2 bases and J lost 0, with 11 bases in between. The CDR3 covers 15 residues. Germline CDR1 is SGHRS and CDR2 is YFSETQ. CDR3 nucleotides: TGCGCCAGCAGCTTAACCAGCACCTCTAACTATGGCTACACCTTC. This gives the protein CASSLTSTSNYGYTF.

The V gene is TRBV7-2, the J gene TRBJ2-7; the D gene is possibly TRBD1 (6 bases). Germline V gene sequence: CDR1 SGHTA, CDR2 FQGNSA. There are 14 residues in the CDR3. V was pared by 7 bases and J by 2 bases, with 15 bases between. The CDR3 loop reads CASTPNTGPYEQYF. CDR3 DNA sequence: TGTGCCAGCACCCCTAACACAGGGCCCTACGAGCAGTACTTC.

V is TRBV6-1 and J is TRBJ2-1, with a possible D match to TRBD2 (5 bases). Trimming pared 10 bases from V and 2 bases from J, leaving 15 bases between. The CDR3 extends over 14 amino acids. Germline CDR1 is MNHNS and CDR2 is SASEGT. The CDR3 loop is CATRRDGTYNEQFF. CDR3 nucleotides: TGTGCCACCCGCCGTGACGGGACCTACAATGAGCAGTTCTTC.